The 16 T cell receptor beta chains reported below all come from one sample, sequenced in a study of T cell changes during pregnancy in multiple sclerosis. The protocol was immunoSEQ multiplex PCR, while the TCRdb copy is restricted to in-frame clones and leaves out a portion. The table has roughly 39,000 clones, 85% to 95% seen once. The material was CD4+ T cells from peripheral blood mononuclear cells, obtained after pregnancy. Every receptor here comes from a female donor in good health, enrolled as a control in a pregnancy study.

The V gene is TRBV27, the J gene TRBJ2-3; 10 nucleotides line up with TRBD2. CDR1 is MNHEY and CDR2 is SMNVEV in the germline V gene (reference sequence). The CDR3 has 15 amino acids. V lost 6 bases and J lost 2; bases outside the gene matches: 5. The CDR3 DNA is TGTGCCAGCAGCCCACTAGCGGGGTTCACAGATACGCAGTATTTT. Protein product: CASSPLAGFTDTQYF.

The chain recombines TRBV10-3 with TRBJ1-2; D not certain. This CDR3 has 14 residues. From germline, CDR1 is ENHRY and CDR2 SYGVKD. V was pared by 4 bases and J by 5 bases, with 14 bases between. This CDR3 is CAISVSPAGYGYTF. The CDR3 DNA reads TGTGCCATCAGTGTATCACCCGCCGGGTATGGCTACACCTTC.

This chain links TRBV11-2 with TRBJ2-7, with D possibly matching TRBD2 (6 bases). Germline-derived CDR1 and CDR2 are SGHAT and FQNNGV. The ends were cut back, 1 base at V and 3 bases at J, with 7 bases in the middle. This CDR3 comprises 13 residues. Here the CDR3 reads CASSLVGGYEQYF. CDR3 bases: TGTGCCAGCAGCTTAGTCGGGGGCTACGAGCAGTACTTC. Combining the CDR3 with reference TRBV11-2 and TRBJ2-7 gives the whole variable domain EAGVAQSPRYKIIEKRQSVAFWCNPISGHATLYWYQQILGQGPKLLIQFQNNGVVDDSQLPKDRFSAERLKGVDSTLKIQPAKLEDSAVYLCASSLVGGYEQYFGPGTRLTVT.

The gene calls are TRBV6-5 and TRBJ1-2; D ambiguous. The CDR3 sequence is 13 residues long. The V gene lost 2 bases and the J gene lost 4 bases, with 8 bases spanning the gap. The V gene's germline CDR1 is MNHEY and CDR2 SVGAGI. This chain's CDR3 is CASSYDFSYGYTF. The CDR3 nucleotides are TGTGCCAGCAGTTACGACTTTTCCTATGGCTACACCTTC.

The V gene is TRBV4-3, the J gene TRBJ2-5, with 7 bases lining up with TRBD2. After removal of 0 bases from V and 7 bases from J, the junction contained 8 bases not matched to a gene. This CDR3 is 15 amino acids long. Germline V CDR1 and CDR2: LGHNA, YSLEER. Here the CDR3 reads CASSQDGRGVGTQYF. The CDR3 bases are TGCGCCAGCAGCCAAGACGGTCGGGGGGTTGGGACCCAGTACTTC.

The V gene is TRBV20-1, the J gene TRBJ2-7; 7 nucleotides agree with TRBD1. J gave up 2 bases and V 6 bases, and 1 base lay outside the gene matches. CDR3 length: 11 amino acids. Germline-derived CDR1 and CDR2 are DFQATT and SNEGSKA (reference sequence). CDR3 amino acids: CSAGQTYEQYF. The CDR3 DNA is TGCAGTGCGGGACAGACCTACGAGCAGTACTTC.

The rearrangement links TRBV19 to TRBJ1-1; perhaps TRBD1 as D (6 bases). The germline gives CDR1 LNHDA, CDR2 SQIVND (reference sequence). Trimming shortened V by 6 bases and J by 5 bases, and 13 bases separated the two germline ends. The CDR3 is made up of 13 amino acids. CDR3 DNA: TGTGCCAGTAGGACAACAGGGAATACTGAAGCTTTCTTT. It translates to CASRTTGNTEAFF.

This chain links TRBV19 with TRBJ2-5; D is perhaps TRBD1 (6 bases). Trimming removed 6 bases from V and 5 bases from J, with 19 bases in between. Per germline, CDR1 LNHDA and CDR2 SQIVND (reference sequence). The CDR3 covers 15 residues. The CDR3, as DNA: TGTGCCAGTAGCTTCCCGGGCAGGGGATATGAGACCCAGTACTTC. Its protein is CASSFPGRGYETQYF.

The chain employs TRBV5-6 and TRBJ1-2, with TRBD1 identical over 9 bases. Germline CDR1 SGHDT, CDR2 YYEEEE. V dropped 7 bases and J dropped 8; count of bases not matched to a gene: 3. CDR3 length: 11 residues. CDR3 sequence reads: CASRDREGYTF. Here the CDR3 DNA reads TGTGCCAGCCGGGACAGGGAAGGCTACACCTTC.

The chain couples TRBV18 to TRBJ1-3; possible D gene TRBD1, 6 bases. Germline V CDR1 and CDR2: KGHSH, LQKENI. Trimming stripped 1 base from V and 0 bases from J, with 10 bases between. The CDR3 totals 16 residues. The CDR3 bases are TGTGCCAGCTCACCACTTAAGGGGGACTCTGGAAACACCATATATTTT. Its translation: CASSPLKGDSGNTIYF.

The chain joins TRBV13 to TRBJ2-7, with D tentatively TRBD1 (6 bases). The germline gives CDR1 PRHDT, CDR2 FYEKMQ (reference sequence). This CDR3 region has 15 residues. Trimming stripped 5 bases from V and 4 bases from J, with 18 bases between. DNA of the CDR3: TGTGCCAGCAGCCTCGGGGACAACGTTGGGTACGAGCAGTACTTC. It specifies CASSLGDNVGYEQYF.

The chain recombines TRBV6-1 with TRBJ2-1; 12 bases map to TRBD2. The germline CDR1 and CDR2 sequences are MNHNS and SASEGT. This CDR3 is 14 amino acids long. Losses at the gene ends were 6 bases for V and 3 bases for J; bases not matched to a gene: 0. CDR3 protein: CASRGLAGYNEQFF. Written as DNA, the CDR3 is TGTGCCAGCAGGGGACTAGCGGGCTACAATGAGCAGTTCTTC.

This chain joins TRBV19 and TRBJ1-5, with D possibly TRBD1 on 6 matching bases. The V gene's germline CDR1 is LNHDA and CDR2 SQIVND (reference sequence). V dropped 1 base and J dropped 5 bases, with 12 bases sitting between them. The CDR3 has 15 residues. The CDR3 nucleotides read TGTGCCAGTAGTATAGGGGGGGCGGGGGATCAGCCCCAGCATTTT. This encodes CASSIGGAGDQPQHF.

This clone was observed once. The V gene is TRBV5-6, the J gene TRBJ1-5; unclear D gene. This CDR3 is built from 15 residues. The germline gives CDR1 SGHDT, CDR2 YYEEEE. Between the trimmed V and J ends, which lost 4 bases and 7 bases, there was a span of 18 bases. The CDR3 nucleotides read TGTGCCAGCAGCCCCGGACGGAGCGGTGGGCAGCCCCAGCATTTT. It encodes CASSPGRSGGQPQHF.

The V and J genes are TRBV5-1 and TRBJ1-1; TRBD1 matches 7 bases. From germline, CDR1 is SGHRS and CDR2 YFSETQ. The CDR3 covers 15 residues. The junction had 7 bases not matched to a gene; V was cut back by 4 bases and J by 1 base. DNA of the CDR3: TGCGCCAGCAGCGACAGACAGGGTGGGAACACTGAAGCTTTCTTT. This gives the protein CASSDRQGGNTEAFF. The variable domain in full, with the rest retrieved from reference TRBV5-1 and TRBJ1-1, is KAGVTQTPRYLIKTRGQQVTLSCSPISGHRSVSWYQQTPGQGLQFLFEYFSETQRNKGNFPGRFSGRQFSNSRSEMNVSTLELGDSALYLCASSDRQGGNTEAFFGQGTRLTVV.

The table lists this clone with a few counts. The gene calls are TRBV15 and TRBJ1-3, with D uncertain. The germline V gene encodes CDR1 LNHNV and CDR2 YYDKDF (reference sequence). V was clipped by 0 bases and J by 2 bases, with 11 bases between them. The CDR3 contains 16 residues. The CDR3 sequence is CATSREQWPTGNTIYF. The CDR3 coding sequence is TGTGCCACCAGCAGAGAACAATGGCCCACTGGAAACACCATATATTTT.